Below, 9 T cell receptor beta chains from the same sample are listed, as sequenced in a study of T cells in localized non-small cell lung cancer. Profiled with immunoSEQ multiplex PCR; TCRdb holds only in-frame clones, not every one. The table includes under 35,000 clones, roughly 90% detected once. The sequenced sample was peripheral blood mononuclear cells, obtained before any cancer treatment. Receptor source: a woman aged 35-75 years with stage III lung adenocarcinoma.

The chain combines TRBV5-1 with TRBJ1-2, with 8 positions matching TRBD1. Germline V gives CDR1 SGHRS, CDR2 YFSETQ. The CDR3 sequence is 14 residues long. V lost 1 base, J lost 7 bases, and 6 bases stayed unmatched. The CDR3 protein is CASSLLGQAFGYTF. The DNA of the CDR3 is TGCGCCAGCAGCTTGTTGGGACAGGCTTTTGGCTACACCTTC.

The CDR3, as DNA: TGTGCCACCAGCTTGCTGGGGGAAAAACTGTTTTTT. It codes for CATSLLGEKLFF. The gene calls are TRBV15 and TRBJ1-4; D remains unclear. Germline CDR1 reads LNHNV; CDR2 reads YYDKDF (reference sequence). There are 12 residues in the CDR3. The V gene lost 5 bases and the J gene lost 8 bases, with 9 bases spanning the gap.

This clone was detected once. This sequence joins TRBV7-9 and TRBJ2-2, with 10 bases aligning to TRBD2. CDR1 is SEHNR and CDR2 is FQNEAQ in the germline V gene (reference sequence). CDR3 length: 15 amino acids. V was pared by 5 bases and J by 3 bases, with 3 bases of the junction left unmatched. The CDR3 is CASSLGTSDTGELFF. The CDR3 DNA is TGTGCCAGCAGCCTCGGGACTAGCGACACCGGGGAGCTGTTTTTT.

The chain couples TRBV2 to TRBJ1-1, with 8 bases lining up with TRBD1. V shed 7 bases, J shed 0 bases, and the junction held 7 bases outside the gene matches. This CDR3 comprises 15 residues. Germline CDR1 is SNHLY and CDR2 is FYNNEI. CDR3 amino acids: CASTTGQGMNTEAFF. CDR3 bases: TGTGCCAGCACCACTGGACAGGGCATGAACACTGAAGCTTTCTTT.

V is TRBV7-9 and J is TRBJ1-4; D perhaps matches TRBD1 (6 bases). The germline gives CDR1 SEHNR, CDR2 FQNEAQ (reference sequence). V was shortened by 4 bases and J by 0 bases, with 12 bases between the two germline ends. The CDR3 has 16 amino acids. The CDR3: CASSSRDTPTNEKLFF. DNA for the CDR3: TGTGCCAGCAGCTCCCGGGACACCCCAACTAATGAAAAACTGTTTTTT.

The rearrangement joins TRBV28 to TRBJ1-2; no firm D call. The CDR3 is 14 amino acids. The V end was cut by 6 bases, the J end by 3 bases, with 14 bases between. Looked up from germline, CDR1 is MDHEN and CDR2 is SYDVKM. The chain's CDR3 is CASRPQSWHYGYTF. For the CDR3, the DNA is TGTGCCAGCAGACCACAGTCCTGGCACTATGGCTACACCTTC.

V gene TRBV5-1 combines with J gene TRBJ1-1; the D gene is possibly TRBD1 (6 bases). The CDR3 sequence is 15 residues long. CDR1 and CDR2 (germline): SGHRS, YFSETQ. Trimming took 0 bases from V and 11 from J, leaving 20 bases between them. DNA of the CDR3: TGCGCCAGCAGCTTGGACCTCAGGGGACTATCAATGGCTTTCTTT. Its protein product is CASSLDLRGLSMAFF. Looking up the rest from reference TRBV5-1 and TRBJ1-1 gives the full variable domain: KAGVTQTPRYLIKTRGQQVTLSCSPISGHRSVSWYQQTPGQGLQFLFEYFSETQRNKGNFPGRFSGRQFSNSRSEMNVSTLELGDSALYLCASSLDLRGLSMAFFGQGTRLTVV.

V usage is TRBV5-6 and J usage is TRBJ2-5, with D unresolved. The CDR3 extends over 15 amino acids. V was cut by 2 bases and J by 5 bases, with 16 bases left in between. Germline-derived CDR1 and CDR2 are SGHDT and YYEEEE. CDR3 region: CASSFAEGLGETQYF. For the CDR3, the DNA is TGTGCCAGCAGCTTCGCGGAAGGGTTAGGGGAGACCCAGTACTTC.

The rearrangement joins TRBV13 to TRBJ2-3; 8 bases are a match to TRBD1. With 0 bases clipped from V and 4 bases from J, the junction kept 3 bases outside the gene matches. Germline V gives CDR1 PRHDT, CDR2 FYEKMQ (reference sequence). This CDR3 has 15 residues. The DNA of the CDR3 is TGTGCCAGCAGCTTAGGGGACAGGGAGGCAGATACGCAGTATTTT. This sequence encodes CASSLGDREADTQYF.